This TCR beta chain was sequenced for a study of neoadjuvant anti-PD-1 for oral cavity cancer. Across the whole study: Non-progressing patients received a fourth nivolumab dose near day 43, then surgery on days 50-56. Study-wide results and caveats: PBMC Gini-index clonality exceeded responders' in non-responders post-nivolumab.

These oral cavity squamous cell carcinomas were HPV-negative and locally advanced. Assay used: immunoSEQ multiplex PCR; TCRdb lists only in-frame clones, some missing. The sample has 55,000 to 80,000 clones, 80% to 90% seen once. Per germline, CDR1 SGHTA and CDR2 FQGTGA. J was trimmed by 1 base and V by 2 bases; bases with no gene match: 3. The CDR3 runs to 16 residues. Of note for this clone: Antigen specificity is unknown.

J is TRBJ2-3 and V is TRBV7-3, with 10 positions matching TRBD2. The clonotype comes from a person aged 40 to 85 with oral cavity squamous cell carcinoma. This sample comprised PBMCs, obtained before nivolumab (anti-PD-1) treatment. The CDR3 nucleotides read TGTGCCAGCAGCTTATATCTAGCGGGAGGCACAGATACGCAGTATTTT. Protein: CASSLYLAGGTDTQYF.